This T cell receptor beta chain was profiled in a study of beta chain features in type 1 diabetes. The entirety of the isolated RNA underwent reverse transcription, so expressed TCRB transcripts were sequenced. Assay used: immunoSEQ multiplex PCR; TCRdb lists only in-frame clones, some missing. Of 310,000 or so clones in the sample, 11% are singletons; the top ten hold 0.015%. Germline V gene lookup returns CDR1 SGHTS and CDR2 YDEGEE. This CDR3 is 17 amino acids long. The V and J ends lost 0 bases and 0 bases respectively, with 13 bases between them. Sorting that relied on CD45RO/CCR7/CD25/CD127/CD95/CD27 yielded CD4+ naive, central memory, regulatory and stem cell-like memory cells. Study-level results: Shortening that was moderate but significant affected the TCRB CDR3s of Type 1 diabetes patients in all four CD4+ subsets.

To note about this clone: What it recognizes is unknown.

The origin of this receptor is a woman in her thirties in good health. Sequencing used naive CD4+ T cells from blood. The rearrangement links TRBV5-8 to TRBJ2-1; no definite D call. The CDR3 sequence: CASSLGFRQFSYNEQFF. Written as DNA, the CDR3 is TGTGCCAGCAGCTTGGGGTTCCGTCAGTTCTCCTACAATGAGCAGTTCTTC.